This T cell receptor (beta chain) was documented in a study of shared clonotypes between healthy human individuals. This CDR3 contains 17 residues. With 5 bases removed from V and 2 bases from J, the gap between germline ends came to 18 bases. CDR1 and CDR2 (germline): MDHEN, SYDVKM. TCRdb's table, derived via immunoSEQ multiplex PCR, lists solely in-frame clones and lacks some. The table lists around 2.1 million clones, just over 90% of them singletons, with 1.5% to 2% in the top ten. The naive CD8 fraction comprised CD45RO-negative cells positively selected for CCR7 and excluded terminally differentiated effector memory CD45RA+ cells.

This clonotype was sampled from a man aged 18 to 29 in good health. Some clones in this sample may be carry-over from other donors' samples. Source material: naive CD8+ T cells from PBMCs. The chain combines TRBV28 with TRBJ2-2; D ambiguous. In DNA, the CDR3 is TGTGCCAGCAGTCCATCATGGGGTTTACTAAACACCGGGGAGCTGTTTTTT. Translated, it gives CASSPSWGLLNTGELFF. Filled out from reference TRBV28 and TRBJ2-2, the complete variable domain reads DVKVTQSSRYLVKRTGEKVFLECVQDMDHENMFWYRQDPGLGLRLIYFSYDVKMKEKGDIPEGYSVSREKKERFSLILESASTNQTSMYLCASSPSWGLLNTGELFFGEGSRLTVL.